The next 14 T cell receptor beta chains were all read from a single sample in a study of shared clonotypes between healthy human individuals. Sequencing was performed with immunoSEQ multiplex PCR; in TCRdb, only in-frame clones are kept and a portion is missing. The sample includes some 1,900,000 clones, approximately 95% of them seen just once. Only CD45RO-negative cells positively selected for CCR7 counted as naive CD8 cells, so terminally differentiated effector memory CD45RA+ cells were excluded. Sequences were obtained from naive CD8+ T cells sorted from blood. The receptors derive from a man younger than 35 in good health.

The CDR3 protein is CASSAQQGSEQYF. In DNA form, the CDR3 reads TGTGCCAGCAGTGCCCAACAGGGTTCCGAGCAGTACTTC. The chain recombines TRBV6-5 with TRBJ2-7; tentatively, D is TRBD1 (6 bases). CDR1 and CDR2 (germline): MNHEY, SVGAGI. V was clipped by 5 bases and J by 6 bases, with 14 bases between them. The CDR3 runs 13 residues.

The V and J genes are TRBV11-2 and TRBJ1-5, with no clear D. This CDR3 contains 16 residues. The germline CDR1 and CDR2 sequences are SGHAT and FQNNGV. The V gene lost 0 bases and the J gene lost 7 bases, with 16 bases spanning the gap. The CDR3 DNA reads as TGTGCCAGCAGCTTAGATCTCAGTCCCGTAGGGCAGCCCCAGCATTTT. This translates into CASSLDLSPVGQPQHF.

The V and J genes are TRBV7-6 and TRBJ2-2, with 11 bases lining up with TRBD2. The germline CDR1 and CDR2 sequences are SGHVS and FNYEAQ. This CDR3 is 17 amino acids long. V was pared by 5 bases and J by 1 base, with 6 bases of the junction left unmatched. CDR3 in amino acids: CASSLGLAGKNTGELFF. CDR3 DNA sequence: TGTGCCAGCAGCCTAGGACTAGCGGGCAAGAACACCGGGGAGCTGTTTTTT.

This chain connects TRBV6-5 to TRBJ2-1; D possibly corresponds to TRBD1 (6 bases). The CDR3 runs to 16 residues. V was cut by 4 bases and J by 5 bases, with 18 bases left in between. Germline CDR1 reads MNHEY; CDR2 reads SVGAGI. This chain's CDR3 is CASSLQGPWGNNEQFF. CDR3 nucleotides: TGTGCCAGCAGTTTACAGGGCCCGTGGGGTAACAATGAGCAGTTCTTC.

This chain connects TRBV9 to TRBJ2-3, with D unclear. The CDR3 totals 13 residues. With 3 bases removed from V and 6 bases from J, the gap between germline ends came to 11 bases. Germline V gene sequence: CDR1 SGDLS, CDR2 YYNGEE. CDR3 loop: CASSGYLWDTQYF. The CDR3 region has the DNA TGTGCCAGCAGCGGTTATCTTTGGGATACGCAGTATTTT.

The V call is TRBV18, the J call TRBJ2-5; tentatively, D is TRBD2 (6 bases). The CDR3 loop spans 15 amino acids. Germline V gene sequence: CDR1 KGHSH, CDR2 LQKENI. Trimming removed 0 bases at V and 4 bases at J, with 12 bases between. CDR3 sequence: CASSPPRAGSETQYF. The CDR3 coding sequence is TGTGCCAGCTCACCACCTCGGGCGGGATCAGAGACCCAGTACTTC.

V gene TRBV5-4 combines with J gene TRBJ2-2; 14 bases line up with TRBD2. J lost 3 bases, V lost 2 bases, and 3 bases had no gene match. CDR1 and CDR2 (germline): SGHNT, YYREEE (reference sequence). This CDR3 is built from 17 residues. The CDR3 sequence: CASSLGTSGGHTGELFF. The CDR3 DNA sequence: TGTGCCAGCAGCTTAGGGACTAGCGGGGGACACACCGGGGAGCTGTTTTTT.

As for this clone: The sample holds other DNA sequences that translate to the same CDR3. The V and J genes are TRBV6-5 and TRBJ2-7, with D unclear. The CDR3 length is 13 residues. Germline CDR1 reads MNHEY; CDR2 reads SVGAGI. V was trimmed by 3 bases and J by 1 base, leaving 7 bases between them. The CDR3 DNA follows: TGTGCCAGCAGTTATTCTTCGTCCTACGAGCAGTACTTC. Its protein is CASSYSSSYEQYF.

This clone was seen a handful of times. The V and J genes are TRBV2 and TRBJ2-7, with 7 bases matching TRBD1. V shed 7 bases and J 7 bases; nucleotides not matched to a gene: 10. The CDR3 is made up of 13 amino acids. Germline CDR1 reads SNHLY; CDR2 reads FYNNEI. The CDR3 DNA sequence: TGTGCCAGCATGACTGGACAGGTTATTGAGCAGTACTTC. It codes for CASMTGQVIEQYF.

Only one count was recorded for this clone. This chain links TRBV19 with TRBJ2-3, with 7 bases aligning to TRBD1. Losses at the gene ends were 3 bases for V and 4 bases for J; bases not matched to a gene: 4. The germline CDR1 and CDR2 sequences are LNHDA and SQIVND (reference sequence). CDR3 length: 14 amino acids. The CDR3 region has the DNA TGTGCCAGTAGTATTAACAGGGGAGCAGATACGCAGTATTTT. Translated, it gives CASSINRGADTQYF.

The J gene is TRBJ2-1, the V gene TRBV7-3; D ambiguous. CDR3 length: 15 amino acids. Trimming cost V 0 bases and J 4 bases, with 10 bases left between them. CDR1 and CDR2 from the germline V gene are SGHTA and FQGTGA. The CDR3 protein is CASSLTAGFYNEQFF. Written as DNA, the CDR3 is TGTGCCAGCAGCTTAACGGCTGGGTTTTACAATGAGCAGTTCTTC.

The chain recombines TRBV13 with TRBJ2-5, with 12 bases matching TRBD2. Looked up from germline, CDR1 is PRHDT and CDR2 is FYEKMQ (reference sequence). CDR3 length equals 15 residues. V lost 8 bases to trimming and J lost 1 base; unmatched junction nucleotides: 5. CDR3 DNA sequence: TGTGCCAGCGCACTAGCGGGGGGCACCCAAGAGACCCAGTACTTC. As protein: CASALAGGTQETQYF.

The chain carries TRBV5-1 and TRBJ1-1, with a weak D call TRBD1 (5 bases). The length of the CDR3 is 16 residues. Deletions cut 2 bases from V and 0 bases from J, with 14 bases between. Germline CDR1 SGHRS, CDR2 YFSETQ. The CDR3 is CASSFGTEKLNTEAFF. CDR3 nucleotide sequence: TGCGCCAGCAGCTTTGGGACGGAAAAATTGAACACTGAAGCTTTCTTT. Complete variable domain (other parts from reference TRBV5-1 and TRBJ1-1): KAGVTQTPRYLIKTRGQQVTLSCSPISGHRSVSWYQQTPGQGLQFLFEYFSETQRNKGNFPGRFSGRQFSNSRSEMNVSTLELGDSALYLCASSFGTEKLNTEAFFGQGTRLTVV.

This sequence joins TRBV6-1 and TRBJ1-2; no reliable D call. CDR3 length: 11 amino acids. The V end lost 6 bases, the J end lost 5 bases, and 7 bases lay between the germline ends. The germline gives CDR1 MNHNS, CDR2 SASEGT. The CDR3 DNA reads as TGTGCCAGCAGAGCAGCATATGGCTACACCTTC. It codes for CASRAAYGYTF.